Listed here are 11 T cell receptor beta chains from one sample, sequenced in a study of CD8 T cells in ankylosing spondylitis listed by TCRdb under 2017. Results the study describes overall, beyond this receptor: Blood from ankylosing spondylitis patients appeared to be characterized by a TCR beta motif made up of several highly homologous amino acid variants.

Which antigens these TCRs recognize remains unknown. Libraries were made using 5' RACE. The data were produced on an Illumina HiSeq 2500. TCRdb reprocessed the public reads (quality trimming at Q25 with fastp, clone calling with MiXCR) and kept in-frame beta chains. Each CDR3 protein appears once, grouped with its most common genes and DNA. The sample table holds 650,000 to 800,000 distinct CDR3 sequences, of which around 17% were seen once. The ten most abundant clones make up under 20% of the sample. Sample: blood, either unsorted or a sorted T cell fraction (not recorded which). These receptors all stem from a male donor with ankylosing spondylitis.

This clonotype showed up just a few times. V is TRBV24-1 and J is TRBJ1-4, with a weak D call TRBD1 (5 bases). Trimming removed 8 bases from V and 6 bases from J, with 15 bases in between. Looked up from germline, CDR1 is KGHDR and CDR2 is SFDVKD. The CDR3 is made up of 14 amino acids. The CDR3 DNA reads as TGTGCCACCACGACGGGGGGGAAGGATGAAAAACTGTTTTTT. It codes for CATTTGGKDEKLFF.

The V call is TRBV29-1, the J call TRBJ2-5, with TRBD2 identical over 10 bases. Germline CDR1 is SQVTM and CDR2 is ANQGSEA. Unmatched junction bases numbered 6, after V lost 3 bases and J lost 2 bases. The CDR3 consists of 15 residues. The CDR3, as DNA: TGCAGCGTTGACCCGGGACTAGCGCCACAAGAGACCCAGTACTTC. This sequence encodes CSVDPGLAPQETQYF.

This sequence joins TRBV14 and TRBJ1-6; D is ambiguous. Germline V gene lookup returns CDR1 SGHDN and CDR2 FVKESK. V lost 3 bases and J 1 base, leaving 4 bases between the germline ends. The CDR3 spans 14 residues. The CDR3 DNA follows: TGTGCCAGCAGCCAGGTGTCCTATAATTCACCCCTCCACTTT. Protein product: CASSQVSYNSPLHF.

V is TRBV20-1 and J is TRBJ1-5, with no clear D. The V end lost 0 bases, the J end lost 7 bases, and 10 bases lay between the germline ends. The germline CDR1 and CDR2 sequences are DFQATT and SNEGSKA (reference sequence). CDR3 size: 13 residues. The CDR3 DNA follows: TGCAGTGCTAGAGATCCCCGAACCCAGCCCCAGCATTTT. Protein sequence: CSARDPRTQPQHF.

This clonotype was counted once. The chain combines TRBV6-5 with TRBJ1-2, with no clear D. Germline V gene data show CDR1 as MNHEY and CDR2 as SVGAGI. V gave up 0 bases and J gave up 8 bases, with 10 bases separating them. CDR3 length: 13 amino acids. CDR3 bases: TGTGCCAGCAGTTACTCACCCGGGGAAGGCTACACCTTC. Its protein is CASSYSPGEGYTF.

This clonotype was seen more than once but under ten times. This chain uses TRBV25-1 with TRBJ2-1, with D unclear. Germline CDR1 and CDR2: MGHDK and SYGVNS. V lost 3 bases to trimming and J lost 0 bases, with 9 bases between them. The CDR3 sequence is 15 residues long. The CDR3 DNA is TGTGCCAGCAGTGACCCCCAGAGCTCCTACAATGAGCAGTTCTTC. It yields the protein CASSDPQSSYNEQFF. Using reference TRBV25-1 and TRBJ2-1 for the parts outside the CDR3, the full variable domain is EADIYQTPRYLVIGTGKKITLECSQTMGHDKMYWYQQDPGMELHLIHYSYGVNSTEKGDLSSESTVSRIRTEHFPLTLESARPSHTSQYLCASSDPQSSYNEQFFGPGTRLTVL.

Turning to this clonotype: One junction end does not reproduce the germline sequence, and a read error may be involved. The genes are TRBV12-3 or TRBV12-4 and TRBJ1-1, with D hard to call. The CDR3 consists of 13 residues. CDR3 in amino acids: CASRLDVGTEAFF. The CDR3 DNA reads TGTGCCAGCAGGTTAGATGTGGGCACTGAAGCTTTCTTT.

The rearrangement uses TRBV6-2 or TRBV6-3 and TRBJ2-7; 9 nucleotides match TRBD1. V trimming: 6 bases; J trimming: 6 bases; junction bases outside the gene matches: 9. Germline lookup yields CDR1 MNHEY and CDR2 SVGEGT. This CDR3 region has 14 residues. CDR3 residues: CASSRPGQGSEQYF. CDR3 nucleotide sequence: TGTGCCAGCAGCCGACCGGGACAGGGATCCGAGCAGTACTTC.

J is TRBJ1-2 and V is TRBV5-8, with a tentative D call TRBD1 (5 bases). The germline gives CDR1 SGHTS, CDR2 YDEGEE. The CDR3 contains 14 residues. V gave up 4 bases and J gave up 4 bases, with 14 bases separating them. CDR3 sequence: CASSPGQVTYGYTF. Written as DNA, the CDR3 is TGTGCCAGCAGCCCGGGGCAGGTCACCTATGGCTACACCTTC.

The chain's CDR3 is CASSQDPDQRNRAFF. The CDR3 DNA reads as TGCGCCAGCAGCCAAGATCCGGACCAGAGGAATAGGGCTTTCTTT. V usage is TRBV4-3 and J usage is TRBJ1-1; unclear D gene. The CDR3 runs 15 residues. From germline, CDR1 is LGHNA and CDR2 YSLEER. V was clipped by 0 bases and J by 11 bases, with 19 bases between them.

The V call is TRBV12-3 or TRBV12-4, the J call TRBJ2-3, with TRBD2 as a possible D gene (7 bases). The CDR3 contains 15 residues. V lost 3 bases, J lost 2 bases, and 12 bases lay in between. The CDR3 DNA is TGTGCCAGCAGTTTCACGCGGGGGCCCACAGATACGCAGTATTTT. Its translation: CASSFTRGPTDTQYF.